Listed below are T cell receptor beta chains from one sample, sequenced in a study of T cell responses to AZD1222 COVID-19 vaccine. Using immunoSEQ multiplex PCR, the repertoire was profiled, and TCRdb retains in-frame clones only, with some absent. Of under 30,000 clones detected, around nine tenths appear once; the ten largest clones hold over 30%. The specimen comprised peripheral blood, sampled 28 days after the second AZD1222 dose. Every receptor here comes from an adult who received the AZD1222 COVID-19 vaccine. CDR3s include the opening cysteine and the closing phenylalanine or tryptophan. D genes are given only for firm matches. Only part of the rows carry a size: once, few, many, or a class if the clone is expanded.

v_call: TRBV18
j_call: TRBJ1-5
clone_size: NA
d_call: NA
cdr3_nt: TGTGCCAGCTCGTTAGGAGCGAATCAGCCCCAGCATTTT
cdr3_aa: CASSLGANQPQHF

v_call: TRBV11-3
j_call: TRBJ2-3
clone_size: once
d_call: TRBD2
cdr3_nt: TGTGCCAGCAGCAGAGGACTAGCGGGAGGGTCAGATACGCAGTATTTT
cdr3_aa: CASSRGLAGGSDTQYF

v_call: TRBV5-1
j_call: TRBJ2-7
clone_size: NA
d_call: NA
cdr3_nt: TGCGCCAGCAGCTTGGCCAATGGGCCGAGCTACGAGCAGTACTTC
cdr3_aa: CASSLANGPSYEQYF

v_call: TRBV30
j_call: TRBJ2-7
clone_size: NA
d_call: NA
cdr3_nt: TGTGCTCTATCCTCAGGGCTCTACGAGCAGTACTTC
cdr3_aa: CALSSGLYEQYF

v_call: TRBV6-5
j_call: TRBJ2-3
clone_size: NA
d_call: TRBD1
cdr3_nt: TGTGCCAGCAGTAAACAGGGGTCAGATACGCAGTATTTT
cdr3_aa: CASSKQGSDTQYF

v_call: TRBV9
j_call: TRBJ2-5
clone_size: NA
d_call: NA
cdr3_nt: TGTGCCAGCAGCGTAGCTCAGGGGCAGGAGACCCAGTACTTC
cdr3_aa: CASSVAQGQETQYF

v_call: TRBV28
j_call: TRBJ1-1
clone_size: NA
d_call: NA
cdr3_nt: TGTGCCAGCACTGGGAACACTGAAGCTTTCTTT
cdr3_aa: CASTGNTEAFF

v_call: TRBV7-2
j_call: TRBJ2-7
clone_size: NA
d_call: NA
cdr3_nt: TGTGCCAGCAGCCATCGGTGGGGGGGCGTGTACGAGCAGTACTTC
cdr3_aa: CASSHRWGGVYEQYF

v_call: TRBV7-2
j_call: TRBJ1-1
clone_size: few
d_call: TRBD1
cdr3_nt: TGTGCCAGCAGCAGACAGGGGCGGAACACTGAAGCTTTCTTT
cdr3_aa: CASSRQGRNTEAFF

v_call: TRBV7-2
j_call: TRBJ2-1
clone_size: NA
d_call: NA
cdr3_nt: TGTGCCAGCAGCTTAAGCACCTATGAGCAGTTCTTC
cdr3_aa: CASSLSTYEQFF

v_call: TRBV5-1
j_call: TRBJ2-1
clone_size: once
d_call: TRBD2
cdr3_nt: TGCGCCAGCAGCTTGGTACCCGGGACTAGCCTTGGGTACAATGAGCAGTTCTTC
cdr3_aa: CASSLVPGTSLGYNEQFF

v_call: TRBV11-1
j_call: TRBJ2-1
clone_size: NA
d_call: TRBD2
cdr3_nt: TGTGCCAGCAGCAAACGACTAGCGGACAATGAGCAGTTCTTC
cdr3_aa: CASSKRLADNEQFF

v_call: TRBV9
j_call: TRBJ2-6
clone_size: NA
d_call: TRBD1
cdr3_nt: TGTGCCAGCAGCGTCCCGGACAGGGTAGCACCTTCGTCTGGGGCCAACGTCCTGACTTTC
cdr3_aa: CASSVPDRVAPSSGANVLTF

v_call: TRBV5-1
j_call: TRBJ1-4
clone_size: NA
d_call: TRBD1
cdr3_nt: TGCGCCAGCAGGGAGACAGGGAATAATGAAAAACTGTTTTTT
cdr3_aa: CASRETGNNEKLFF

v_call: TRBV19
j_call: TRBJ1-3
clone_size: NA
d_call: TRBD1
cdr3_nt: TGTGCCAGTACCCGGACAGGGCTTGGAAACACCATATATTTT
cdr3_aa: CASTRTGLGNTIYF

v_call: TRBV2
j_call: TRBJ2-1
clone_size: NA
d_call: NA
cdr3_nt: TGTGCCAGCAGTGAAGCGCTTTTTCGCATCGGCTACAATGAGCAGTTCTTC
cdr3_aa: CASSEALFRIGYNEQFF

v_call: TRBV5-5
j_call: TRBJ1-1
clone_size: once
d_call: NA
cdr3_nt: TGTGCCAGCAGCTACGCGGGAAACACTGAAGCTTTCTTT
cdr3_aa: CASSYAGNTEAFF

v_call: TRBV28
j_call: TRBJ2-1
clone_size: NA
d_call: NA
cdr3_nt: TGTGCCAGCAGTTCCTCGACGGGGGAGCAGTTCTTC
cdr3_aa: CASSSSTGEQFF

v_call: TRBV5-1
j_call: TRBJ2-5
clone_size: NA
d_call: TRBD2
cdr3_nt: TGCGCCAGCAGCTTGGCTGCGGGAGCAGGTCCCCAGTACTTC
cdr3_aa: CASSLAAGAGPQYF

v_call: TRBV7-8
j_call: TRBJ2-6
clone_size: NA
d_call: NA
cdr3_nt: TGTGCCAGCAAGGCCTCTGGGGCCAACGTCCTGACTTTC
cdr3_aa: CASKASGANVLTF

v_call: TRBV2
j_call: TRBJ1-2
clone_size: NA
d_call: NA
cdr3_nt: TGTGCCAGCAGTGGTTCCCGGACAGCTAACTATGGCTACACCTTC
cdr3_aa: CASSGSRTANYGYTF

v_call: TRBV19
j_call: TRBJ2-7
clone_size: NA
d_call: NA
cdr3_nt: TGTGCCAGTAGTGCCAGGGGATACGAGCAGTACTTC
cdr3_aa: CASSARGYEQYF

v_call: TRBV7-9
j_call: TRBJ2-2
clone_size: NA
d_call: NA
cdr3_nt: TGTGCCAGCAGCTTGGAGAACACCGGGGAGCTGTTTTTT
cdr3_aa: CASSLENTGELFF

v_call: TRBV12-5
j_call: TRBJ2-1
clone_size: NA
d_call: TRBD1
cdr3_nt: TGTGCTAGTGGTTTGGTACTAGGGGACAGGGGGCATAATGAGCAGTTCTTC
cdr3_aa: CASGLVLGDRGHNEQFF

v_call: TRBV28
j_call: TRBJ2-7
clone_size: NA
d_call: NA
cdr3_nt: TGTGCCAGCAGTGCCTCGGGACAAGCCTACGAGCAGTACTTC
cdr3_aa: CASSASGQAYEQYF

v_call: TRBV28
j_call: TRBJ1-2
clone_size: NA
d_call: NA
cdr3_nt: TGTGCCAGCAGTTTCCCAGGGGCGGAAAGCTATGGCTACACCTTC
cdr3_aa: CASSFPGAESYGYTF

v_call: TRBV5-6
j_call: TRBJ1-2
clone_size: NA
d_call: NA
cdr3_nt: TGTGCCAGCAGCTTGTCAGCCTCCTATGGCTACACCTTC
cdr3_aa: CASSLSASYGYTF

v_call: TRBV2
j_call: TRBJ2-6
clone_size: NA
d_call: TRBD2
cdr3_nt: TGTGCCAGCAGCGGGAGGCTTTTTACTTCTGGGGCCAACGTCCTGACTTTC
cdr3_aa: CASSGRLFTSGANVLTF

v_call: TRBV6-5
j_call: TRBJ2-5
clone_size: few
d_call: NA
cdr3_nt: TGTGCCAGCAGTTACCCGCAAGAGACCCAGTACTTC
cdr3_aa: CASSYPQETQYF

v_call: TRBV7-9
j_call: TRBJ2-7
clone_size: NA
d_call: TRBD2
cdr3_nt: TGTGCCAGCAGCTTAGGTTGGAGCGGGAGTAAGAAGAGGTCCTACGAGCAGTACTTC
cdr3_aa: CASSLGWSGSKKRSYEQYF

v_call: TRBV12-3/TRBV12-4
j_call: TRBJ2-3
clone_size: NA
d_call: NA
cdr3_nt: TGTGCCAGCAGTTTATGGGGCTCAGATACGCAGTATTTT
cdr3_aa: CASSLWGSDTQYF

v_call: TRBV28
j_call: TRBJ1-5
clone_size: NA
d_call: TRBD1
cdr3_nt: TGTGCCAGCAGCCCAGGGGGGTCGCATCAGCCCCAGCATTTT
cdr3_aa: CASSPGGSHQPQHF

v_call: TRBV7-3
j_call: TRBJ1-1
clone_size: NA
d_call: NA
cdr3_nt: TGTGCCAGCAGCCCGGGGGGCGTGAACACTGAAGCTTTCTTT
cdr3_aa: CASSPGGVNTEAFF

v_call: TRBV2
j_call: TRBJ1-5
clone_size: NA
d_call: NA
cdr3_nt: TGTGCCAGCACCCTTCAATACTCCAATCAGCCCCAGCATTTT
cdr3_aa: CASTLQYSNQPQHF

v_call: TRBV2
j_call: TRBJ2-3
clone_size: NA
d_call: TRBD2
cdr3_nt: TGTGCCAGCAGCCGTTTTAGCGGGGTAACCACAGATACGCAGTATTTT
cdr3_aa: CASSRFSGVTTDTQYF

v_call: TRBV18
j_call: TRBJ1-3
clone_size: once
d_call: NA
cdr3_nt: TGTGCCAGCTCACCATTTAGGGACACCATATATTTT
cdr3_aa: CASSPFRDTIYF

v_call: TRBV2
j_call: TRBJ1-5
clone_size: few
d_call: NA
cdr3_nt: TGTGCCAGCAGTGAATACAGGGCTGGTCAGCCCCAGCATTTT
cdr3_aa: CASSEYRAGQPQHF

v_call: TRBV4-2
j_call: TRBJ1-3
clone_size: NA
d_call: NA
cdr3_nt: TGTGCCAGCAGCCAAGAGCGGGCGGGGGGAAACGGAAACACCATATATTTT
cdr3_aa: CASSQERAGGNGNTIYF

v_call: TRBV7-3
j_call: TRBJ2-1
clone_size: NA
d_call: TRBD2
cdr3_nt: TGTGCCAGCAGGTTGGGCGGGAGTTCTTGGAATGAGCAGTTCTTC
cdr3_aa: CASRLGGSSWNEQFF

v_call: TRBV7-3
j_call: TRBJ2-2
clone_size: NA
d_call: NA
cdr3_nt: TGTGCCAGCGCCCAAAATGCGAACACCGGGGAGCTGTTTTTT
cdr3_aa: CASAQNANTGELFF

v_call: TRBV10-1
j_call: TRBJ1-1
clone_size: NA
d_call: NA
cdr3_nt: TGCGCCAGCAGTGAGTCGGGACCGAGGGAAGCTTTCTTT
cdr3_aa: CASSESGPREAFF

v_call: TRBV11-2
j_call: TRBJ1-1
clone_size: NA
d_call: NA
cdr3_nt: TGTGCCAGCAGCTTGTCAGCCTCGAACACTGAAGCTTTCTTT
cdr3_aa: CASSLSASNTEAFF

v_call: TRBV5-1
j_call: TRBJ2-3
clone_size: NA
d_call: NA
cdr3_nt: TGCGCCAGCAGCACCGGTTGGGTCCCAGATACGCAGTATTTT
cdr3_aa: CASSTGWVPDTQYF

v_call: TRBV27
j_call: TRBJ2-1
clone_size: NA
d_call: NA
cdr3_nt: TGTGCCAGCAGTTCGGGCGAAAGCTCCTACAATGAGCAGTTCTTC
cdr3_aa: CASSSGESSYNEQFF

v_call: TRBV5-8
j_call: TRBJ1-4
clone_size: once
d_call: TRBD1
cdr3_nt: TGTGCCAGCAGCCGGTGGACAGAGGGGGCTGAAAAACTGTTTTTT
cdr3_aa: CASSRWTEGAEKLFF

v_call: TRBV19
j_call: TRBJ2-7
clone_size: NA
d_call: TRBD1
cdr3_nt: TGTGCCAGTAGTATCGCGGGACAGGGTGGGTACGAGCAGTACTTC
cdr3_aa: CASSIAGQGGYEQYF

v_call: TRBV12-3/TRBV12-4
j_call: TRBJ2-1
clone_size: few
d_call: NA
cdr3_nt: TGTGCCAGCAGGATCAATAGTGAGCAGTTCTTC
cdr3_aa: CASRINSEQFF

v_call: TRBV12-3/TRBV12-4
j_call: TRBJ1-2
clone_size: NA
d_call: NA
cdr3_nt: TGTGCCAGCAGTTTAAACACCGATGGCTACACCTTC
cdr3_aa: CASSLNTDGYTF

v_call: TRBV9
j_call: TRBJ1-3
clone_size: NA
d_call: NA
cdr3_nt: TGTGCCAGCAGCGTAGGGTCGGGGTTCGGAAACACCATATATTTT
cdr3_aa: CASSVGSGFGNTIYF